This T cell receptor beta chain was obtained from a study of T cell responses to AZD1222 COVID-19 vaccine (dated by TCRdb to about 2021). Background on the whole study: AZD1222 recipients given second doses at about 4 weeks or at about 12 weeks were pooled, since spike-specific TCR depth and breadth were not found to differ between the two schedules. A total of 233 trial participants underwent TCR sequencing, of whom under 220 had received two doses of AZD1222 and some 25 had received two doses of the MenACWY control vaccine. Enrollment into the trials was organized by age into subgroups of 18-55, 56-69 and 70-plus years, and those subgroups contained approximately 160, 26 and 62 TCR-sequenced participants, respectively. Points the paper makes about the study in general: CD4 TCRs associated with the vaccine covered the entire spike protein, and the dominant responses were in regions 160-218 and 743-854. No day 14 peak-response samples were available, so repertoires were characterized only after the peak T cell response. Participants were mostly white British and included more females than males, and it was suggested by the authors that clonal diversity may have been underestimated. A significant rise in spike-specific TCR breadth and depth was observed after two AZD1222 doses relative to day 0 and relative to MenACWY recipients. Epitopes outside the regions mutated in the B.1.351 and B.1.1.7 variants were reportedly recognized by nearly half of the unique spike-specific TCRs. In the small 56-69-year group, the increase in depth fell short of significance, most likely because of low power. Only five to seven AZD1222 recipients were SARS-CoV-2 seropositive at baseline, limiting conclusions about previously exposed vaccinees.

The CDR3 regions of human TCRbeta chains were subjected to immunosequencing. On the authors' methods: Repertoire TCRs were checked for matches against a reference library of SARS-CoV-2-specific TCRs that had been generated using the MIRA antigen-specificity platform. Breadth was defined as the fraction of unique TCRs that were SARS-CoV-2-associated, and depth was defined as the fraction of total T cells that were SARS-CoV-2-associated. Each spike-specific TCR was assigned to its reactive spike region and to a CD4 or CD8 class using the MIRA data. Log10-transformed breadth and depth values were compared by one-way ANOVA with Sidak's multiple comparisons tests. The source is immuneACCESS, and TCRdb retained only in-frame sequences with V and J called. Part of the clones is not carried over; for the studies checked, unresolved V genes explain less than half of this, and the remainder is unexplained. That table furnishes V, J and clone size, whereas the DNA furnished D and trimming. The sample includes 90,000 to 150,000 clones, with around 86% observed a single time. About 7.8% of the sample comes from the top ten.

The germline V gene encodes CDR1 ENHRY and CDR2 SYGVKD. Relative to germline, V is missing 7 bases and J is missing 5 bases, with 7 bases of the junction outside any gene match. The CDR3 starts with the cysteine, ends with the phenylalanine, and has 14 residues. The entry retains the CDR3 DNA only, 42 bases that are in frame from base 1. In regard to this clone: The target of this receptor is not known. One base away there is no much larger clone; base qualities are not given.

The time point label of this sample denotes: baseline before first vaccination. Vaccinee samples were obtained from the UK trials COV001 and COV002, which included a single-blind randomized controlled phase 2/3 trial of AZD1222 (ChAdOx1 nCoV-19) in healthy adults. For TCRbeta chain sequencing, PBMC samples from trial participants were taken at day 0 and at day 28 after the second dose. Sequenced here: peripheral blood, sampled on day 0 of AZD1222 vaccination. The chain employs TRBV10-3 and TRBJ2-3, with 9 central nucleotides matching TRBD2. This receptor was taken from an adult in good health. In nucleotide form, the sequence is TGTGCCATCACCGTAGCGGGGGCCGGAGATACGCAGTATTTT. The resulting protein is CAITVAGAGDTQYF.